Listed below are T cell receptor beta chains from one sample, sequenced in a study of CD8 T cells in Susac syndrome. One entry per CDR3 protein, called by TCRdb with MiXCR from the immunoSEQ multiplex PCR reads. Here the sample spans 300,000 or so distinct CDR3 sequences, about 92% being singletons. Sequencing input: CD4+ T cells from PBMCs. The receptor set was obtained from a human donor with multiple sclerosis. The CDR3 runs from the conserved cysteine through the conserved F or W. D genes are given only for firm matches.

j_gene	d_gene	v_gene	CDR3aa
TRBJ1-5	.	TRBV18	CASSKQVGQPQHF
TRBJ2-6	TRBD1	TRBV20-1	CSARDTGQGRAGANVLTF
TRBJ2-2	.	TRBV13	CASSRLRVFVGELFF
TRBJ2-7	.	TRBV7-8	CASSSDNSYEQYF
TRBJ2-1	TRBD2	TRBV3-1	CASSTRAGVVNEQFF
TRBJ1-1	.	TRBV20-1	CSATGWSMNTEAFF
TRBJ2-1	.	TRBV6-4	CASSDLPRADEQFF
TRBJ1-5	.	TRBV20-1	CSARISPVGNQPQHF
TRBJ1-1	TRBD1	TRBV25-1	CASSESDRPNTEAFF
TRBJ1-1	.	TRBV5-6	CASSLGARSTEAFF
TRBJ2-1	.	TRBV6-1	CASSGRRSTNKDEQFF
TRBJ2-1	.	TRBV7-9	CASSLDPPSSYNEQFF
TRBJ1-5	.	TRBV18	CASSPKPHGPQHF
TRBJ2-1	.	TRBV19	CASSIGQDYNEQFF
TRBJ1-3	.	TRBV9	CASSVDRMHTIYF
TRBJ1-1	.	TRBV20-1	CSVGRVNTEAFF
TRBJ2-7	.	TRBV18	CASSPLVIGNRETYEQYF
TRBJ1-2	.	TRBV9	CASSILPGSSPNGYTF
TRBJ2-2	TRBD1	TRBV7-3	CASSFAGGTDTGELFF
TRBJ1-2	.	TRBV20-1	CSASPGQNGGYTF
TRBJ1-2	.	TRBV6-6	CASAQTVSNYGYTF
TRBJ2-7	.	TRBV30	CAWSVVLSDYQAHEQYF
TRBJ2-6	.	TRBV11-2	CASSPDPRQAPYSGANVLTF
TRBJ2-2	.	TRBV19	CATSGLANTGELFF
TRBJ2-2	.	TRBV5-1	CASSLTQVGLNTGELFF
TRBJ1-6	.	TRBV5-4	CASTRQATNSPLHF
TRBJ2-6	.	TRBV7-2	CASSLNGGAGANVLTF
TRBJ2-5	.	TRBV14	CASSQGGTVQETQYF
TRBJ2-3	TRBD1	TRBV18	CASSPTGVTDTQYF
TRBJ2-7	TRBD1	TRBV5-1	CASSLRGTGPTYEQYF
TRBJ1-4	.	TRBV19	CASSIGSPSTNEKLFF
TRBJ2-1	.	TRBV30	CAWTSGRHQFF
TRBJ1-2	.	TRBV2	CASAPGTPVGYTF
TRBJ2-7	TRBD1	TRBV10-3	CATRDSPAYEQYF
TRBJ1-5	TRBD1	TRBV2	CASSRGTGTQPQHF
TRBJ1-1	.	TRBV7-8	CASSLGGDHTEAFF
TRBJ1-2	.	TRBV20-1	CSARERKGINYGYTF
TRBJ2-5	TRBD2	TRBV4-1	CASSQERTSGQETQYF
TRBJ2-7	TRBD2	TRBV10-2	CASRLAGAAYEQYF